These 15 T cell receptor beta chains came from one sample sequenced in a study of beta chain features in type 1 diabetes. Expressed TCRB transcripts were sequenced, since all the RNA that had been isolated was reverse transcribed. Method: immunoSEQ multiplex PCR; TCRdb's copy keeps in-frame clones and lacks some. The data hold 400,000 to 550,000 clones, with roughly 11% observed a single time. The sample comprised naive CD4+ T cells from blood. Receptors originate from a young woman in good health.

This clone was observed a few times. The chain combines TRBV14 with TRBJ2-3; no clear D. Germline V gene data show CDR1 as SGHDN and CDR2 as FVKESK. Between the trimmed V and J ends, which lost 0 bases and 0 bases, there was a span of 7 bases. This CDR3 has 15 amino acids. CDR3 in DNA: TGTGCCAGCAGCCAAGATGGGTGGAGCACAGATACGCAGTATTTT. Its protein is CASSQDGWSTDTQYF.

This clone turned up a few times. This chain connects TRBV7-3 to TRBJ2-5, with D possibly being TRBD1 (6 bases). The CDR3 has 13 amino acids. Germline V gives CDR1 SGHTA, CDR2 FQGTGA. The V and J ends lost 3 bases and 3 bases respectively, with 8 bases between them. CDR3 bases: TGTGCCAGCAGCTTTACAGGGAAAGAGACCCAGTACTTC. This gives the protein CASSFTGKETQYF.

This clone was picked up a small number of times. The genes are TRBV7-2 and TRBJ2-5; 7 nucleotides line up with TRBD1. Looked up from germline, CDR1 is SGHTA and CDR2 is FQGNSA. CDR3 length: 20 residues. V shed 0 bases and J 1 base; nucleotides not matched to a gene: 17. Written as DNA, the CDR3 is TGTGCCAGCAGCTTAGCCATGACACCAAACCCGGGACAGACCCAAGAGACCCAGTACTTC. It translates to CASSLAMTPNPGQTQETQYF.

This clone was detected only a few times. This chain joins TRBV12-5 and TRBJ2-1; D gene ambiguous. V lost 0 bases to trimming and J lost 7 bases, with 13 bases between them. The germline CDR1 and CDR2 sequences are LGHNT and FRNRAP. The length of the CDR3 is 15 residues. CDR3 DNA sequence: TGTGCTAGTGGTTTGGTCACGGCAGCCAGTAATGAGCAGTTCTTC. It specifies CASGLVTAASNEQFF.

For the CDR3, the DNA is TGTGCCAGCAGTACTTACAGGGGCGGCGAGCAGTACGTC. It translates to CASSTYRGGEQYV. The J gene is TRBJ2-7, the V gene TRBV2; TRBD1 matches at 7 bases. The CDR3 runs 13 residues. The V and J ends lost 5 bases and 6 bases, in that order; junction bases with no gene match: 7. In germline, CDR1 is SNHLY, CDR2 FYNNEI.

The gene calls are TRBV27 and TRBJ1-1; a weak D match, TRBD1 (6 bases). The V end was cut by 6 bases, the J end by 1 base, with 15 bases between. Germline V gene data show CDR1 as MNHEY and CDR2 as SMNVEV (reference sequence). There are 15 residues in the CDR3. In nucleotides, the CDR3 is TGTGCCAGCAGCGACGCGGGACACCGGAACACTGAAGCTTTCTTT. Translating it yields CASSDAGHRNTEAFF.

Only a few counts were recorded for this clone. The identical CDR3 is also encoded by other nucleotide sequences in the sample. CDR3 nucleotide sequence: TGTGCCAGCAGCTTAGGACTAGCGGGGGCCTACAATGAGCAGTTCTTC. As protein: CASSLGLAGAYNEQFF. V usage is TRBV7-2 and J usage is TRBJ2-1, with 12 bases that match TRBD2. V shed 1 base and J 2 bases; nucleotides not matched to a gene: 0. The CDR3 contains 16 residues. Germline V CDR1 and CDR2: SGHTA, FQGNSA.

This clone was detected a few times. This chain connects TRBV7-3 to TRBJ1-2; no firm D call. The CDR3 spans 13 residues. Trimming left V 0 bases short and J 5 bases short, with 7 bases between. CDR1 is SGHTA and CDR2 is FQGTGA in the germline V gene. Here the CDR3 DNA reads TGTGCCAGCAGCTTAACCGGCGGATATGGCTACACCTTC. Translating gives CASSLTGGYGYTF.

This clone was recorded at least ten times. Other DNA sequences from this sample encode an identical CDR3 as well. This chain links TRBV7-9 with TRBJ2-3; tentative D call: TRBD2 (5 bases). The CDR3 runs to 13 residues. Trimming left V 3 bases short and J 1 base short, with 5 bases between. CDR1 SEHNR and CDR2 FQNEAQ come from the germline V gene (reference sequence). CDR3 DNA sequence: TGTGCCAGCAGCTTGGGAGGCACAGATACGCAGTATTTT. It yields the protein CASSLGGTDTQYF. The whole variable domain, filled in from reference TRBV7-9 and TRBJ2-3, reads DTGVSQNPRHKITKRGQNVTFRCDPISEHNRLYWYRQTLGQGPEFLTYFQNEAQLEKSRLLSDRFSAERPKGSFSTLEIQRTEQGDSAMYLCASSLGGTDTQYFGPGTRLTVL.

The rearrangement uses TRBV2 and TRBJ1-6, with D perhaps matching TRBD1 (5 bases). Per the germline V gene, CDR1 is SNHLY and CDR2 is FYNNEI. V was cut by 4 bases and J by 12 bases, with 13 bases left in between. The CDR3 contains 13 residues. The CDR3 protein is CASSGGTGGPLHF. The CDR3 region has the DNA TGTGCCAGCAGTGGGGGAACAGGAGGACCCCTCCACTTT.

V and J are TRBV25-1 and TRBJ2-5; D is possibly TRBD1 (6 bases). The length of the CDR3 is 14 residues. Trimming took 1 base from V and 4 from J, leaving 10 bases between them. Per the germline V gene, CDR1 is MGHDK and CDR2 is SYGVNS. The CDR3: CASSEFWGRETQYF. The CDR3, as DNA: TGTGCCAGCAGTGAATTTTGGGGGCGAGAGACCCAGTACTTC.

The rearrangement links TRBV7-3 to TRBJ2-6; the match to TRBD1 covers 7 bases. The germline CDR1 and CDR2 sequences are SGHTA and FQGTGA. V lost 4 bases, J lost 2 bases, and 2 bases stayed unmatched. The CDR3 runs 15 residues. CDR3 in amino acids: CASSYTGAGANVLTF. CDR3 DNA sequence: TGTGCCAGCAGCTATACAGGGGCTGGGGCCAACGTCCTGACTTTC.

The DNA for the CDR3 is TGTGCCAGCAGCGTAACAGGGGGCAGTACAGATACGCAGTATTTT. It specifies CASSVTGGSTDTQYF. The rearrangement uses TRBV7-2 and TRBJ2-3; TRBD1 agrees at 9 bases. Germline V CDR1 and CDR2: SGHTA, FQGNSA. The trim removed 5 bases at V and 3 bases at J, leaving 6 bases unmatched. The length of the CDR3 is 15 residues.

This clone occurred a few times. V usage is TRBV14 and J usage is TRBJ2-1; 10 bases fit TRBD1. Germline loops: CDR1 SGHDN, CDR2 FVKESK. The CDR3 is made up of 15 amino acids. Trimming took 4 bases from V and 4 from J; bases not matched to a gene: 4. The chain's CDR3 is CASSLPGQGYNEQFF. DNA for the CDR3: TGTGCCAGCAGCCTGCCGGGACAGGGGTACAATGAGCAGTTCTTC.

This chain joins TRBV14 and TRBJ1-2; D remains unclear. Deletions cut 4 bases from V and 4 bases from J, with 13 bases between. The CDR3 covers 14 residues. Per germline, CDR1 SGHDN and CDR2 FVKESK. The CDR3 here is CASSPRRGSYGYTF. CDR3 DNA sequence: TGTGCCAGCAGCCCCAGGCGGGGTAGCTATGGCTACACCTTC.